The sequence of this TCR beta chain was determined in a study of hypomethylating agent response in myelodysplastic syndrome. Study as a whole: Of patients, most of the 11 got azacitidine and 3 of 11 decitabine.

In this sample, this clone turned up a few times. CDR3 length equals 16 residues. Unmatched junction bases numbered 8, after V lost 5 bases and J lost 1 base. Germline CDR1 reads MNHNY; CDR2 reads SVGAGI (reference sequence). Using immunoSEQ multiplex PCR, the repertoire was profiled, and TCRdb retains in-frame clones only, with some absent. The sample records about 3,500 clones, almost 85% being singletons. This chain uses TRBV6-6 with TRBJ1-5, with TRBD1 matching 7 bases. Sequencing was performed on bone marrow, taken before or after starting hypomethylating agent treatment for myelodysplastic syndrome (not recorded which). This TCR was recovered from a human donor with myelodysplastic syndrome. CDR3 sequence: CASSADRARSNQPQHF. Written as DNA, the CDR3 is TGTGCCAGCAGTGCCGACAGGGCGCGGAGCAATCAGCCCCAGCATTTT.